The present T cell receptor beta chain was sequenced within a study of T cells and Merkel cell carcinoma outcomes. Study conclusions and caveats: In Merkel cell carcinoma, repertoire and T-cell density reportedly predicted outcomes.

The count of this clone is one. Its cognate antigen is unknown. Sequenced by immunoSEQ multiplex PCR; TCRdb stores in-frame clones only, minus some. The sample lists some 6,000 clones; 65% to 80% were seen once. The ends were cut back, 5 bases at V and 1 base at J, with 8 bases in the middle. The CDR3 runs 12 residues. The V gene's germline CDR1 is GTSNPN and CDR2 SVGIG (reference sequence). This TCR derives from a human donor with Merkel cell carcinoma. Some clones in this sample may be carry-over from other donors' samples. This chain joins TRBV30 and TRBJ1-1, with unresolved D. Sequencing was performed on tumor tissue from Merkel cell carcinoma. DNA of the CDR3: TGTGCCTGGCCGCGGGGGAACACTGAAGCTTTCTTT. It translates to CAWPRGNTEAFF. Full variable domain (outside the CDR3, taken from reference TRBV30 and TRBJ1-1): SQTIHQWPATLVQPVGSPLSLECTVEGTSNPNLYWYRQAAGRGLQLLFYSVGIGQISSEVPQNLSASRPQDRQFILSSKKLLLSDSGFYLCAWPRGNTEAFFGQGTRLTVV.